Reported below is one TCR beta chain. Its specificity is unknown. TCRdb's copy holds only in-frame clones and misses some; the assay was immunoSEQ multiplex PCR. The sample has about 43,000 clones; around 72% are singletons. The data derive from a study of PD-1 blockade in classical Hodgkin lymphoma. Points from the study as a whole: Patients starting nivolumab less than 1 year after ASCT had lower diversity and were excluded from later analyses.

Relapses following autologous stem cell transplantation were seen in all patients, with brentuximab vedotin exposure varying. Germline loops: CDR1 MNHEY, CDR2 SVGAGI. The V and J ends lost 6 bases and 6 bases respectively, with 18 bases between them. The CDR3 has 15 residues. The rearrangement uses TRBV6-5 and TRBJ2-1; D ambiguous. Here the sequenced sample was peripheral blood mononuclear cells (PBMCs), taken before the second cycle of nivolumab. This clonotype was obtained from a human donor with classical Hodgkin lymphoma. As DNA, the CDR3 is TGTGCCAGCAGCCGGCTCGTCTCTAAAGTCAATGAGCAGTTCTTC. Translation gives CASSRLVSKVNEQFF.